One and the same sample provided the 21 T cell receptor beta chains below, sequenced in a study of blood T cell repertoires in COVID-19. The data were produced by immunoSEQ multiplex PCR, yet TCRdb's version contains in-frame clones alone and is incomplete. The sample carries 80,000 or so clones, 89% recorded once. The specimen sequenced was peripheral blood. These receptors came from a man aged 50-60 years with acute or convalescent COVID-19.

The count of this clone is one. The chain joins TRBV19 to TRBJ1-5, with a possible D match to TRBD1 (5 bases). The germline V and J ends were trimmed by 5 bases and 6 bases, with 20 bases remaining between them. Germline V gene data show CDR1 as LNHDA and CDR2 as SQIVND (reference sequence). The CDR3 spans 16 residues. In nucleotides, the CDR3 is TGTGCCAGTAGTCCCCGGGACTTCGCCTTCGGTCAGCCCCAGCATTTT. The encoded protein is CASSPRDFAFGQPQHF.

The CDR3 region is CASSAAGATEYQETQYF. DNA for the CDR3: TGTGCCAGCAGCGCCGCGGGGGCGACCGAATACCAAGAGACCCAGTACTTC. J is TRBJ2-5 and V is TRBV7-9, with D possibly TRBD2 on 7 matching bases. There are 17 residues in the CDR3. From germline, CDR1 is SEHNR and CDR2 FQNEAQ (reference sequence). Trimming cost V 5 bases and J 0 bases, with 19 bases left between them.

This clone was observed a single time. This sequence joins TRBV3-1 (or the pseudogene TRBV3-2) and TRBJ1-5, with a weak D call TRBD1 (5 bases). CDR1 and CDR2 (germline): LGHDT, YNNKEL (reference sequence). The V and J ends lost 0 bases and 7 bases respectively, with 13 bases between them. The CDR3 sequence is 15 residues long. The CDR3 loop reads CASSQDLGQFQPQHF. CDR3 coding DNA: TGTGCCAGCAGCCAAGATCTGGGGCAGTTCCAGCCCCAGCATTTT.

The rearrangement links TRBV2 to TRBJ1-5; D is possibly TRBD1 (5 bases). The CDR3 consists of 15 residues. V lost 6 bases and J lost 4, with 16 bases in between. Germline lookup yields CDR1 SNHLY and CDR2 FYNNEI. The CDR3 DNA is TGTGCCAGCAGCGGGGGTTCGAACGTAAATCAGCCCCAGCATTTT. Translated: CASSGGSNVNQPQHF.

There are many counts of this clone. The chain links TRBV4-1 to TRBJ1-4; D perhaps matches TRBD1 (6 bases). CDR1 and CDR2 (germline): MGHRA, YSYEKL. Deletions cut 2 bases from V and 6 bases from J, with 16 bases between. The CDR3 sequence is 16 residues long. Written as DNA, the CDR3 is TGCGCCAGCAGCCAAAGGGGGGGAGGGGTAGATGAAAAACTGTTTTTT. It specifies CASSQRGGGVDEKLFF.

J is TRBJ2-5 and V is TRBV7-9, with D maybe TRBD2 (5 bases). The germline V and J ends were trimmed by 5 bases and 4 bases, with 5 bases remaining between them. The CDR3 spans 11 residues. Germline V gives CDR1 SEHNR, CDR2 FQNEAQ (reference sequence). CDR3 residues: CASSRGETQYF. The DNA of the CDR3 is TGTGCCAGCAGCCGGGGAGAGACCCAGTACTTC. The full variable domain, with the rest looked up from reference TRBV7-9 and TRBJ2-5, is DTGVSQNPRHKITKRGQNVTFRCDPISEHNRLYWYRQTLGQGPEFLTYFQNEAQLEKSRLLSDRFSAERPKGSFSTLEIQRTEQGDSAMYLCASSRGETQYFGPGTRLLVL.

V is TRBV19 and J is TRBJ1-3; D is undetermined. CDR3 size: 13 residues. Germline lookup yields CDR1 LNHDA and CDR2 SQIVND (reference sequence). With 5 bases removed from V and 2 bases from J, the gap between germline ends came to 7 bases. The CDR3 bases are TGTGCCAGTAGTTCCGTTCCTGGAAACACCATATATTTT. Its protein product is CASSSVPGNTIYF.

A few counts support this clone. J is TRBJ2-7 and V is TRBV3-1 (or the pseudogene TRBV3-2), with 9 bases that match TRBD1. V lost 5 bases and J lost 4; bases outside the gene matches: 6. Per germline, CDR1 LGHDT and CDR2 YNNKEL (reference sequence). The CDR3 sequence is 14 residues long. CDR3 in DNA: TGTGCCAGCAGCTGGGACAGGGAAAGGTACGAGCAGTACGTC. Encoded protein: CASSWDRERYEQYV.

This sequence joins TRBV19 and TRBJ1-1; the D is unclear. Trimming removed 3 bases from V and 8 bases from J, with 10 bases in between. The CDR3 contains 12 residues. Germline-derived CDR1 and CDR2 are LNHDA and SQIVND (reference sequence). CDR3: CASSMKTGEAFF. The CDR3 bases are TGTGCCAGTAGTATGAAAACGGGGGAAGCTTTCTTT.

The rearrangement joins TRBV9 to TRBJ2-2; D uncertain. Trimming took 0 bases from V and 5 from J, leaving 8 bases between them. The germline V gene has CDR1 SGDLS and CDR2 YYNGEE. This CDR3 spans 14 amino acids. This CDR3 is CASSVGHKTGELFF. In DNA, the CDR3 is TGTGCCAGCAGCGTAGGACACAAGACCGGGGAGCTGTTTTTT.

This rearrangement joins TRBV18 to TRBJ1-1; D not resolved. Germline lookup yields CDR1 KGHSH and CDR2 LQKENI. The CDR3 has 14 residues. V lost 2 bases to trimming and J lost 4 bases, with 11 bases between them. CDR3 in amino acids: CASSPGVESTEAFF. Written as DNA, the CDR3 is TGTGCCAGCTCACCAGGAGTCGAGTCCACTGAAGCTTTCTTT. The full variable domain, rest sourced from reference TRBV18 and TRBJ1-1, is NAGVMQNPRHLVRRRGQEARLRCSPMKGHSHVYWYRQLPEEGLKFMVYLQKENIIDESGMPKERFSAEFPKEGPSILRIQQVVRGDSAAYFCASSPGVESTEAFFGQGTRLTVV.

A few counts support this clone. This chain uses TRBV5-6 with TRBJ2-3, with TRBD2 matching 12 bases. In germline, CDR1 is SGHDT, CDR2 YYEEEE. This CDR3 region has 17 residues. Unmatched junction bases numbered 9, after V lost 5 bases and J lost 2 bases. In DNA form, the CDR3 reads TGTGCCAGCAGTCGAAGACTAGCGGGGGATCTCACAGATACGCAGTATTTT. It encodes CASSRRLAGDLTDTQYF.

The chain employs TRBV7-9 and TRBJ2-1; D ambiguous. Germline CDR1 and CDR2: SEHNR and FQNEAQ (reference sequence). The length of the CDR3 is 13 residues. CDR3 sequence reads: CTPHSGLDNEQFF. As DNA, the CDR3 is TGTACTCCCCATTCAGGCCTGGACAATGAGCAGTTCTTC.

The chain couples TRBV6-5 to TRBJ1-2, with D uncertain. The CDR3 sequence is 15 residues long. Germline V gene lookup returns CDR1 MNHEY and CDR2 SVGAGI. With 6 bases removed from V and 0 bases from J, the gap between germline ends came to 14 bases. The CDR3 DNA follows: TGTGCCAGCAGGGGTTCCGGGAGTCCTAACTATGGCTACACCTTC. Protein product: CASRGSGSPNYGYTF.

This clone has just a few counts. The V gene is TRBV19, the J gene TRBJ2-1, with 7 bases identical to TRBD1. CDR1 and CDR2 from the germline V gene are LNHDA and SQIVND (reference sequence). The CDR3 extends over 11 amino acids. The trim removed 6 bases at V and 14 bases at J, leaving 7 bases unmatched. CDR3 DNA: TGTGCCAGTAGCCGAGGGGGCCCCAAGTTCTTC. As protein: CASSRGGPKFF.

The gene calls are TRBV19 and TRBJ2-3; D may be TRBD2 (5 bases). CDR1 and CDR2 from the germline V gene are LNHDA and SQIVND (reference sequence). This CDR3 is 15 amino acids long. Deletions cut 7 bases from V and 2 bases from J, with 16 bases between. CDR3 sequence (DNA): TGTGCCAGTACCCCAGGAGGAGCTTTCACAGATACGCAGTATTTT. This sequence encodes CASTPGGAFTDTQYF.

This clone was seen only once. The chain carries TRBV6-5 and TRBJ1-2, with TRBD1 as a possible D gene (6 bases). This CDR3 has 16 amino acids. With 2 bases removed from V and 5 bases from J, the gap between germline ends came to 18 bases. Looked up from germline, CDR1 is MNHEY and CDR2 is SVGAGI. The CDR3 sequence is CASSYDGGRRWYGYTF. Written as DNA, the CDR3 is TGTGCCAGCAGTTACGATGGGGGCAGAAGGTGGTATGGCTACACCTTC.

The chain combines TRBV6-5 with TRBJ2-7, with D possibly being TRBD1 (6 bases). This CDR3 has 14 residues. The germline V gene encodes CDR1 MNHEY and CDR2 SVGAGI. The V gene lost 7 bases and the J gene lost 0 bases, with 13 bases spanning the gap. This CDR3 reads CASTLTGSSYEQYV. The DNA of the CDR3 is TGTGCCAGCACCCTAACAGGGAGCTCCTACGAGCAGTACGTC.

This rearrangement joins TRBV21-1 to TRBJ2-3; the listed D gene, TRBD2, was not tested against the DNA. TRBV21-1 constitutes a pseudogene. The CDR3 has 14 residues. The DNA for the CDR3 is TGTGCCAGCAGCAAAGAGGAGAGCACAGATACGCAGTATTTT. Protein product: CASSKEESTDTQYF.

The gene calls are TRBV2 and TRBJ2-5; TRBD2 might be the D (5 bases). Trimming stripped 1 base from V and 5 bases from J, with 11 bases between. The germline gives CDR1 SNHLY, CDR2 FYNNEI. This CDR3 has 14 amino acids. The CDR3 spells CASSEEAGAETQYF. CDR3 DNA: TGTGCCAGCAGTGAAGAGGCGGGCGCGGAGACCCAGTACTTC.

The chain has TRBV3-1 (or the pseudogene TRBV3-2) and TRBJ2-5, with TRBD2 matching 11 bases. CDR1 and CDR2 from the germline V gene are LGHDT and YNNKEL (reference sequence). The CDR3 has 16 residues. V lost 3 bases, J lost 2 bases, and 5 bases stayed unmatched. The CDR3 sequence: CASSQRSSGGQETQYF. The CDR3 bases are TGTGCCAGCAGCCAGCGCTCTAGCGGGGGGCAAGAGACCCAGTACTTC.